This T cell receptor (beta chain) derives from a study of tumor and adjacent non-tumor tissue in lung cancer. Overall study: There were 11 to 12 adenocarcinoma, 2 squamous cell carcinoma and 1 small cell lung cancer cases. Each sample yielded around 4 million productive TCRbeta reads on average.

This clonotype was observed once. Its specificity is not known. Likely a read error: the CDR3 ends without its conserved phenylalanine or tryptophan. The library came from three nested PCR rounds adapted from ARM-PCR protocols. Via MiXCR, TCRdb re-called the multiplex PCR reads, giving one row per CDR3 protein. This table holds tens of thousands of distinct CDR3 sequences, around 64% found once. No cell sorting was done before RNA was extracted from the tissue. Points from the study as a whole: Tumor tissue had significantly higher TCR diversity than normal lung.

Trimming took 6 bases from V and 4 from J, leaving 13 bases between them. The CDR3 consists of 14 residues. CDR1 is SGHAT, CDR2 FQNNGV, per germline. The TCR was taken from a man aged 55-75 years with non-small cell lung cancer. Sequencing was done on a sample of lung tumor tissue. V gene TRBV11-2 combines with J gene TRBJ1-5; D unclear. The CDR3 is CASSLTSGNQPQHY. The CDR3 DNA reads TGTGCCAGCAGTTTGACAAGCGGTAATCAGCCCCAGCATTAT.